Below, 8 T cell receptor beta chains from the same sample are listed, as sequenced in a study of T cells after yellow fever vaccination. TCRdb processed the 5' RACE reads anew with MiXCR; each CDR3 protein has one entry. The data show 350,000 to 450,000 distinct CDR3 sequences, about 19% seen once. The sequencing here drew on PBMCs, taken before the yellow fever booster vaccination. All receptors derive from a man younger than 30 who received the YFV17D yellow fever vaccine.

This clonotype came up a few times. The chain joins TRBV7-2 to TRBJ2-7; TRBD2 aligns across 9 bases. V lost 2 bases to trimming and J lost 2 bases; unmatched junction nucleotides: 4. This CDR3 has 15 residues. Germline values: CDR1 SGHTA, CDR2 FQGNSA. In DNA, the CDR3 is TGTGCCAGCAGCTTAAGTCTAGCGGGGACCTACGAGCAGTACTTC. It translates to CASSLSLAGTYEQYF.

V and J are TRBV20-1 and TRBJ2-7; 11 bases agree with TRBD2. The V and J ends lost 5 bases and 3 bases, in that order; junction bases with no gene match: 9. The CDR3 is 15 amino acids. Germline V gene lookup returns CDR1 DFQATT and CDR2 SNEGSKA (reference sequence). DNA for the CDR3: TGCAGTGCTCAATCTATGACTAGCGGGGTCTACGAGCAGTACGTC. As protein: CSAQSMTSGVYEQYV.

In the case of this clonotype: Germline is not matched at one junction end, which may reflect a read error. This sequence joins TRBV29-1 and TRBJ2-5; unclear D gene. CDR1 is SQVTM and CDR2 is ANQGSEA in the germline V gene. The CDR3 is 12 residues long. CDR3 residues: CSVVAFQETKYF. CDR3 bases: TGCAGCGTTGTAGCTTTCCAAGAGACCAAGTACTTC.

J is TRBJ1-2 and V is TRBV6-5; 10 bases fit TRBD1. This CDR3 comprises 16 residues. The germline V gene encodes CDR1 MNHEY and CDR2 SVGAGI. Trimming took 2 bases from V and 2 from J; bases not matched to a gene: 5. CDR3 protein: CASSYVPGQGNYGYTF. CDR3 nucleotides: TGTGCCAGCAGTTACGTACCGGGACAGGGGAACTATGGCTACACCTTC.

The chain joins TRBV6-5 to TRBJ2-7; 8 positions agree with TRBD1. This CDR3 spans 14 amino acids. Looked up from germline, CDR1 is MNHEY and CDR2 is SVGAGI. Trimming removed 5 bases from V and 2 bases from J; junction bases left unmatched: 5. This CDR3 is CASSKQGGPYEQYF. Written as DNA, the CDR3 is TGTGCCAGCAGTAAACAGGGGGGTCCCTACGAGCAGTACTTC.

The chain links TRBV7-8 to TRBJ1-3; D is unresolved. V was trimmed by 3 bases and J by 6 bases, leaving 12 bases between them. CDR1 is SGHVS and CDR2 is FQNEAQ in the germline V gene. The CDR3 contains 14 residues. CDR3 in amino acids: CASSLWQGENTIYF. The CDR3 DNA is TGTGCCAGCAGCTTGTGGCAAGGAGAAAACACCATATATTTT. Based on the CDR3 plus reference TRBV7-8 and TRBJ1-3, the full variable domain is GAGVSQSPRYKVAKRGQDVALRCDPISGHVSLFWYQQALGQGPEFLTYFQNEAQLDKSGLPSDRFFAERPEGSVSTLKIQRTQQEDSAVYLCASSLWQGENTIYFGEGSWLTVV.

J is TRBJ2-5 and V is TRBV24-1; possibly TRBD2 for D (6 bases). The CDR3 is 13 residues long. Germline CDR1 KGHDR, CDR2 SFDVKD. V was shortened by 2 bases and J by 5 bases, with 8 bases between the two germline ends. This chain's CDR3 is CATSDSSAETQYF. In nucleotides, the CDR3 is TGTGCCACCAGTGATTCTAGCGCGGAGACCCAGTACTTC.

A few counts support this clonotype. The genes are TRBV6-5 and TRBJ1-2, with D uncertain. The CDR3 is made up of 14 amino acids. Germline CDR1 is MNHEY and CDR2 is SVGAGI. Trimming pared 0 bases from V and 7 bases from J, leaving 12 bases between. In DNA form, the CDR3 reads TGTGCCAGCAGTTACTCGTACACGGATGGTGGCTACACCTTC. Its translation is CASSYSYTDGGYTF.